This T cell receptor (beta chain) derives from a study of neurological immune-mediated disorders. Germline trimming cut 5 bases from V and 7 bases from J; bases unmatched to any gene: 9. Germline-derived CDR1 and CDR2 are SEHNR and FQNEAQ (reference sequence). The CDR3 runs to 14 residues. General study points: Levels of TCR clonal expansion peaked in HTLV-1-associated myelopathy and reached their lowest in multiple sclerosis, under those of healthy controls.

This clonotype was seen at least ten times. Its antigen is not known. The authors produced cDNA by 5'RACE using 10-nucleotide random UMIs. Every sequencing run drew on 15-18 subjects and yielded over 180 million TCR-beta sequences. MiXCR was run by TCRdb on the 5' RACE reads, yielding one entry per CDR3 protein. The sample shows about 44,000 distinct CDR3 sequences, 20% to 25% of them seen only once. Time point here: technical triplicate 3. Unsorted libraries used 2 million PBMCs kept at -80 degrees C. This sequence originates from a man between 60 and 75 years old with HTLV-1-associated myelopathy (HAM/TSP). The specimen sequenced was PBMCs. This chain links TRBV7-9 with TRBJ2-7, with TRBD1 matching 9 bases. CDR3 sequence: CASSLDRGSREQYF. CDR3 bases: TGTGCCAGCAGCCTGGACAGGGGTTCGCGGGAGCAGTACTTC.